The text below deals with one TCR beta chain. No antigen is known for it. The PCR was carried out with 60 Vbeta primers and 13 Jbeta primers. Profiled with immunoSEQ multiplex PCR; TCRdb holds only in-frame clones, not every one. Counted here are roughly 200,000 clones, about three quarters occurring once; the ten biggest clones make up roughly 3.7%. This entry comes from a study of cytomegalovirus exposure and HLA in healthy donors. Whole-study results and caveats: A missense DCLRE1C variant was associated with V- and J-gene trimming of TCR beta chains in a later analysis, and an independent cohort replicated the association.

The CDR3 totals 14 residues. Trimming at V came to 1 base and at J to 5 bases, leaving 3 bases not matched to a gene. Germline V gives CDR1 MDHEN, CDR2 SYDVKM. Source material: PBMCs. The rearrangement joins TRBV28 to TRBJ1-2, with TRBD1 matching 8 bases. The receptor was derived from a woman aged 60-75 years in good health and CMV-seropositive. As DNA, the CDR3 is TGTGCCAGCAGTTTATCGACAGGGGAATATGGCTACACCTTC. Amino acid sequence: CASSLSTGEYGYTF.